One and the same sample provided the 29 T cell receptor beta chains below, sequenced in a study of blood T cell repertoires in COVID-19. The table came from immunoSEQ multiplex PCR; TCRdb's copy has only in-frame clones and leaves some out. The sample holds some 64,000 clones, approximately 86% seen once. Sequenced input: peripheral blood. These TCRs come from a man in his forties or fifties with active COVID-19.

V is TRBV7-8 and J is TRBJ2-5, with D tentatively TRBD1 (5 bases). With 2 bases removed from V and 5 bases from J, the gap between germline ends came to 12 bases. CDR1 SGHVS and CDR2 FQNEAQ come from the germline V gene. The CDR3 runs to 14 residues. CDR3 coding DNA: TGTGCCAGCAGCTTAACAGGATATGTGGAGACCCAGTACTTC. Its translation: CASSLTGYVETQYF.

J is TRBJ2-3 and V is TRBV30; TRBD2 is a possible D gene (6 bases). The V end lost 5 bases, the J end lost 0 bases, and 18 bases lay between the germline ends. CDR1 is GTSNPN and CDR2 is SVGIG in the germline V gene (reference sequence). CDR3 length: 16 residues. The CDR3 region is CAWDPGSGPSTDTQYF. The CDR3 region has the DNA TGTGCCTGGGACCCAGGGAGCGGGCCTAGCACAGATACGCAGTATTTT. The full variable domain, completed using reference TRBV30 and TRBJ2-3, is SQTIHQWPATLVQPVGSPLSLECTVEGTSNPNLYWYRQAAGRGLQLLFYSVGIGQISSEVPQNLSASRPQDRQFILSSKKLLLSDSGFYLCAWDPGSGPSTDTQYFGPGTRLTVL.

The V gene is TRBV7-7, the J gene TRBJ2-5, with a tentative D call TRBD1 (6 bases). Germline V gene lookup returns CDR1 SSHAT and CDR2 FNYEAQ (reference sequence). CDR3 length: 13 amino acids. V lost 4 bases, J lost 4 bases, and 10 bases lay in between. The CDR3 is CASSSTGSETQYF. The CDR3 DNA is TGTGCCAGCAGCTCAACAGGGTCAGAGACCCAGTACTTC.

In DNA form, the CDR3 reads TGCGCCAGCAGCCAAGATGTCCCTAGCGGGGGAACCTACAATGAGCAGTTCTTC. Translating gives CASSQDVPSGGTYNEQFF. This rearrangement joins TRBV4-3 to TRBJ2-1; the match to TRBD2 covers 10 bases. This CDR3 region has 18 residues. In germline, CDR1 is LGHNA, CDR2 YSLEER. The ends lost 0 bases at V and 2 bases at J; junction bases unmatched: 7.

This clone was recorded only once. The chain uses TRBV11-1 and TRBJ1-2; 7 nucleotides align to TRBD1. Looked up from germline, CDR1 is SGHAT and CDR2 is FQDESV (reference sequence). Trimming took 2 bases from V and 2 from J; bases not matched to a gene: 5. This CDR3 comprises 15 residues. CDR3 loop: CASSLMEGANYGYTF. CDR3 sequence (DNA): TGTGCCAGCAGCTTAATGGAGGGGGCGAACTATGGCTACACCTTC. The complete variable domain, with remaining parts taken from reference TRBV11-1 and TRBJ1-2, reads EAEVAQSPRYKITEKSQAVAFWCDPISGHATLYWYRQILGQGPELLVQFQDESVVDDSQLPKDRFSAERLKGVDSTLKIQPAELGDSAMYLCASSLMEGANYGYTFGSGTRLTVV.

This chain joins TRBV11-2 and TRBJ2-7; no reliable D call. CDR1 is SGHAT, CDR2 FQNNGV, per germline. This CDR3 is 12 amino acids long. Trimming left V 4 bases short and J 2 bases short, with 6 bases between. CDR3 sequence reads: CASSSLAYEQYF. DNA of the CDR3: TGTGCCAGCAGCTCCCTTGCCTACGAGCAGTACTTC.

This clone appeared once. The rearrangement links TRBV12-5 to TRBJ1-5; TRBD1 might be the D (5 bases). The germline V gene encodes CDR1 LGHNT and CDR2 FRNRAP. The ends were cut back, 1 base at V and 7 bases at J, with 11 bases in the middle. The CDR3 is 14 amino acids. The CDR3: CASGLAGSWQPQHF. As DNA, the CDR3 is TGTGCTAGTGGTTTGGCAGGGTCCTGGCAGCCCCAGCATTTT.

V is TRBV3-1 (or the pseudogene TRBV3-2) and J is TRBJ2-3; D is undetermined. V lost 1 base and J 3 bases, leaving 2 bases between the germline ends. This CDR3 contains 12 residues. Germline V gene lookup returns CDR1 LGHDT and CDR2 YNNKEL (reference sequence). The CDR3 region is CASSQVTDTQYF. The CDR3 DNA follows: TGTGCCAGCAGCCAAGTAACAGATACGCAGTATTTT.

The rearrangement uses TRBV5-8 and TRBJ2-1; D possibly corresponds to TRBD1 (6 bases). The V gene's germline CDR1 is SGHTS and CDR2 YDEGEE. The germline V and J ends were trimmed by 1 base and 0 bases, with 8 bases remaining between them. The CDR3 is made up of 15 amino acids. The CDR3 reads CASSLTGTSYNEQFF. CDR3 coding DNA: TGTGCCAGCAGCTTGACAGGGACCTCCTACAATGAGCAGTTCTTC.

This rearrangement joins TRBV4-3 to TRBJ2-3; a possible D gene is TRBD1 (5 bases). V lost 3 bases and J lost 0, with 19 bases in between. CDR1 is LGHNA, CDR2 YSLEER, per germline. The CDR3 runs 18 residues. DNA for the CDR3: TGCGCCAGCAGCCATCCCCAGACAGTCACCGCTAGCACAGATACGCAGTATTTT. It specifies CASSHPQTVTASTDTQYF.

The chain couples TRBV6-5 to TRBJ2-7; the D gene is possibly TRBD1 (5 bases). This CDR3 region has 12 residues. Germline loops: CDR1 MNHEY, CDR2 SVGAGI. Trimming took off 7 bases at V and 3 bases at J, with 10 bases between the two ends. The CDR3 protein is CASTGQSYEQYF. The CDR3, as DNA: TGTGCCAGCACCGGACAAAGCTACGAGCAGTACTTC.

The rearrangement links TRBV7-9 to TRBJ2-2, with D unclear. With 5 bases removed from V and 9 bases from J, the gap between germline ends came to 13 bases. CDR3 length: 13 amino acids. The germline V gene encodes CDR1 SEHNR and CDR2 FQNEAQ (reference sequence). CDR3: CASSLWAPRELFF. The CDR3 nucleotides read TGTGCCAGCAGCCTATGGGCTCCCCGGGAGCTGTTTTTT.

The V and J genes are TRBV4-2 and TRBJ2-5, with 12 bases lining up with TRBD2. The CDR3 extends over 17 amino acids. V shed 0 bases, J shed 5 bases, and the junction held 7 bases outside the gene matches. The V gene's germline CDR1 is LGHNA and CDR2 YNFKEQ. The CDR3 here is CASSQDLLAGGRETQYF. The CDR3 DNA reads TGTGCCAGCAGCCAAGACCTACTAGCGGGGGGACGGGAGACCCAGTACTTC.

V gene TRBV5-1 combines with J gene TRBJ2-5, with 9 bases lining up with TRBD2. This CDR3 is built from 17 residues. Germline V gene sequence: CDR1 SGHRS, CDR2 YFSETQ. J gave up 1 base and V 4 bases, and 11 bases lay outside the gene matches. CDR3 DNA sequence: TGCGCCAGCAGCCGGACTAGCGCTATCCTATCCCAAGAGACCCAGTACTTC. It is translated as CASSRTSAILSQETQYF. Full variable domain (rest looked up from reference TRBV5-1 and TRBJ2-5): KAGVTQTPRYLIKTRGQQVTLSCSPISGHRSVSWYQQTPGQGLQFLFEYFSETQRNKGNFPGRFSGRQFSNSRSEMNVSTLELGDSALYLCASSRTSAILSQETQYFGPGTRLLVL.

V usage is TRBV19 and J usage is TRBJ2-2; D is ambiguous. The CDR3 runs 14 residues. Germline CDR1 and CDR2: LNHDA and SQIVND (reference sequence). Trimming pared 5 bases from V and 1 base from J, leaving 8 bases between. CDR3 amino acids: CASSLGRNTGELFF. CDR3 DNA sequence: TGTGCCAGTAGTCTGGGCAGGAACACCGGGGAGCTGTTTTTT.

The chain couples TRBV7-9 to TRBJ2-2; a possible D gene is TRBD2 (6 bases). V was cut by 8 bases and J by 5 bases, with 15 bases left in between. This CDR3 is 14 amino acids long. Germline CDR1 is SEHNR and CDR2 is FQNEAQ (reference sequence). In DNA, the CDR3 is TGTGCCAGCCGGGGGAGTTTGGGGACCGGGGAGCTGTTTTTT. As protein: CASRGSLGTGELFF.

The CDR3 loop reads CASSYARGVGTDTQYF. The CDR3 nucleotides read TGTGCCAGCAGTTACGCTCGGGGGGTGGGCACAGATACGCAGTATTTT. The rearrangement joins TRBV6-5 to TRBJ2-3; 7 nucleotides match TRBD2. This CDR3 spans 16 amino acids. Germline V gene lookup returns CDR1 MNHEY and CDR2 SVGAGI. V trimming: 2 bases; J trimming: 1 base; junction bases outside the gene matches: 6.

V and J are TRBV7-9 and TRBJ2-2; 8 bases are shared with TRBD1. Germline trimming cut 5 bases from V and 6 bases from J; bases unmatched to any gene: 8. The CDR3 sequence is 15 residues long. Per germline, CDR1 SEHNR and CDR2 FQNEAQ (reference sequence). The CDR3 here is CASSPPDRVSGELFF. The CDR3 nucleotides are TGTGCCAGCAGCCCCCCGGACAGGGTATCCGGGGAGCTGTTTTTT.

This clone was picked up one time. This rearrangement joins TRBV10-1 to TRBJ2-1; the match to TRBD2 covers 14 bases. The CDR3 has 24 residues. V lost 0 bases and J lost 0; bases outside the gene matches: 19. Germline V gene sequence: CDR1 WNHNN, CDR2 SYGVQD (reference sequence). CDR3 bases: TGCGCCAGCAGTGAGTCTCATATGGGACAGGGTGGACTAGCGGGGGGTTGCTCCTACAATGAGCAGTTCTTC. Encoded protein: CASSESHMGQGGLAGGCSYNEQFF.

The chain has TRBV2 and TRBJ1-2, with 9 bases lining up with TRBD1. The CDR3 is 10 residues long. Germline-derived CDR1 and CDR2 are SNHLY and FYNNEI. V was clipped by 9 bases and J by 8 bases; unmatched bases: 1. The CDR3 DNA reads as TGTGCCAGTGGACAGGGGGGCTACACCTTC. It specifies CASGQGGYTF.

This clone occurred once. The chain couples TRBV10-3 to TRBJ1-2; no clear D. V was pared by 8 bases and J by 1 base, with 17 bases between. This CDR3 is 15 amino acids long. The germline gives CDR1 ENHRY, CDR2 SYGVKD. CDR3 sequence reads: CAILPGPGLNYGYTF. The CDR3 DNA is TGTGCCATCCTCCCGGGTCCTGGCCTTAACTATGGCTACACCTTC.

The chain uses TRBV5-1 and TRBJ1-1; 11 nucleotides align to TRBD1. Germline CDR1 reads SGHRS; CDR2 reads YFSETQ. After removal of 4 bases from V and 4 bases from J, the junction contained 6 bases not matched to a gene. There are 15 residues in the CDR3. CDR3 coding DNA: TGCGCCAGCAGCGAAACCGGGACAGGGGGCACTGAAGCTTTCTTT. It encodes CASSETGTGGTEAFF.

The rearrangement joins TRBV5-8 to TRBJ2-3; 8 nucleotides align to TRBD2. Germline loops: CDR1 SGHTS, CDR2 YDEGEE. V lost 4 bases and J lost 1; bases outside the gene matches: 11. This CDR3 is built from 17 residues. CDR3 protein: CASSDRDTLAGTDTQYF. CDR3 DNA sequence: TGTGCCAGCAGCGACCGGGACACACTAGCGGGCACAGATACGCAGTATTTT.

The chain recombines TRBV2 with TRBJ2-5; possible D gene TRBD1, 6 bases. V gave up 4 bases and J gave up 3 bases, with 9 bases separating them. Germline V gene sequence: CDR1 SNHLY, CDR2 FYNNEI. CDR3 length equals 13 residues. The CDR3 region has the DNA TGTGCCAGCAGTGTTAACAGGGAAGAGACCCAGTACTTC. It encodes CASSVNREETQYF. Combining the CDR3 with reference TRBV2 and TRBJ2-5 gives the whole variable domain EPEVTQTPSHQVTQMGQEVILRCVPISNHLYFYWYRQILGQKVEFLVSFYNNEISEKSEIFDDQFSVERPDGSNFTLKIRSTKLEDSAMYFCASSVNREETQYFGPGTRLLVL.

CDR3 region: CASSSRQFGYTF. The CDR3 bases are TGCGCCAGCAGCTCCCGACAGTTTGGCTACACCTTC. The chain recombines TRBV4-1 with TRBJ1-2, with D possibly matching TRBD1 (5 bases). Germline CDR1 and CDR2: MGHRA and YSYEKL. The CDR3 has 12 amino acids. The V gene lost 5 bases and the J gene lost 7 bases, with 11 bases spanning the gap.

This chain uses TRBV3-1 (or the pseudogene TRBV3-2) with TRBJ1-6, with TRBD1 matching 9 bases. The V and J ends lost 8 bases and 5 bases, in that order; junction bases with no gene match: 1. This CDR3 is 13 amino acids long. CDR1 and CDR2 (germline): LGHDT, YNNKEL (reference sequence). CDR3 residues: CASGQGNNSPLHF. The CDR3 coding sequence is TGTGCCAGCGGACAGGGGAATAATTCACCCCTCCACTTT.

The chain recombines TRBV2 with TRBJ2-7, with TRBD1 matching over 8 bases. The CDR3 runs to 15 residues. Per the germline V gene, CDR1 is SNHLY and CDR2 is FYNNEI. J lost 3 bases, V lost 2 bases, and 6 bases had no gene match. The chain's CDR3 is CASSETRTGNYEQYF. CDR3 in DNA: TGTGCCAGCAGTGAAACCCGGACAGGGAACTACGAGCAGTACTTC.

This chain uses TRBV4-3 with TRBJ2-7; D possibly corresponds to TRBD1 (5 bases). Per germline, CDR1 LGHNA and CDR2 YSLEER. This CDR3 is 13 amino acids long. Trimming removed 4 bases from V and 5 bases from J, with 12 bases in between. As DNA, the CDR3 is TGCGCCAGCAGCCTCTTAGGGGCTCACGAGCAGTACTTC. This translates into CASSLLGAHEQYF.

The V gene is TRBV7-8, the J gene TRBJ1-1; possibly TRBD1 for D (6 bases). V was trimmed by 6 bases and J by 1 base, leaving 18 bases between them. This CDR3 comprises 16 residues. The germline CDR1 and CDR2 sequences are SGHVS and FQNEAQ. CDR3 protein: CASRTNRVSRNTEAFF. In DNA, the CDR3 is TGTGCCAGCAGGACGAACAGGGTGTCACGGAACACTGAAGCTTTCTTT.